These 27 T cell receptor beta chains came from one sample sequenced in a study of human T cells and chemical hapten exposure. Specified time point: patch test 3, about 24 weeks after DPC sensitization. Described treatment: therapeutic diphenylcyclopropenone sensitization with weekly scalp DPC. TCRdb re-called the RACE reads with MiXCR, one entry per CDR3 protein. The sample has roughly 50,000 distinct CDR3 sequences, 9% to 10% seen once. This sample comprised whole blood, obtained in connection with sensitization to the hapten diphenylcyclopropenone (DPC). These receptors all stem from a middle-aged woman with alopecia areata. Some clones in this sample may be carry-over from other donors' samples.

Only a few counts were recorded for this clonotype. The chain has TRBV5-1 and TRBJ1-2, with D hard to call. In germline, CDR1 is SGHRS, CDR2 YFSETQ. V lost 4 bases, J lost 2 bases, and 12 bases lay in between. The CDR3 sequence is 14 residues long. Here the CDR3 reads CASSPGPGNYGYTF. In DNA, the CDR3 is TGCGCCAGCAGCCCGGGTCCGGGGAACTATGGCTACACCTTC.

Many counts were recorded for this clonotype. CDR3 in amino acids: CSATAGGEQYF. DNA of the CDR3: TGCAGCGCTACTGCGGGGGGGGAGCAGTACTTC. The gene calls are TRBV29-1 and TRBJ2-7, with 9 bases lining up with TRBD2. J gave up 7 bases and V 7 bases, and 5 bases lay outside the gene matches. CDR3 length: 11 residues. Germline V gene lookup returns CDR1 SQVTM and CDR2 ANQGSEA.

V is TRBV5-1 and J is TRBJ1-1, with 7 bases identical to TRBD1. This CDR3 has 15 residues. V shed 0 bases, J shed 8 bases, and the junction held 10 bases outside the gene matches. Germline CDR1 and CDR2: SGHRS and YFSETQ. CDR3 in DNA: TGCGCCAGCAGCTTGGCCGGAACCCGCAGGGGGGAAGCTTTCTTT. It is translated as CASSLAGTRRGEAFF.

Ten or more counts support this clonotype. The rearrangement links TRBV20-1 to TRBJ1-1, with 8 bases lining up with TRBD1. Per germline, CDR1 DFQATT and CDR2 SNEGSKA (reference sequence). The CDR3 runs 15 residues. V gave up 1 base and J gave up 0 bases; unmatched junction bases: 4. In DNA, the CDR3 is TGCAGTGCTAGAGCTGACAGGGGAATGAACACTGAAGCTTTCTTT. Residues: CSARADRGMNTEAFF.

Details on this clonotype: A much larger clone lies one base from this, so it may be a read error. J is TRBJ2-7 and V is TRBV14, with D unclear. V lost 1 base to trimming and J lost 8 bases, with 9 bases between them. Germline values: CDR1 SGHDN, CDR2 FVKESK. The CDR3 is 12 residues long. CDR3 sequence reads: CASSQAVGKQYF. The CDR3, as DNA: TGTGCCAGCAGCCAAGCTGTAGGAAAGCAGTACTTC.

This clonotype was counted only a few times. This rearrangement joins TRBV15 to TRBJ2-3, with unresolved D. CDR1 and CDR2 (germline): LNHNV, YYDKDF (reference sequence). V was clipped by 0 bases and J by 6 bases, with 7 bases between them. This CDR3 has 13 amino acids. CDR3 coding DNA: TGTGCCACCAGCAGAGATCCCCGGGATACGCAGTATTTT. This translates into CATSRDPRDTQYF.

The V and J genes are TRBV20-1 and TRBJ2-1; maybe TRBD2 (5 bases). Germline CDR1 reads DFQATT; CDR2 reads SNEGSKA (reference sequence). V lost 6 bases to trimming and J lost 0 bases, with 18 bases between them. The CDR3 is 16 amino acids. The DNA for the CDR3 is TGCAGTGCCGAGGGTGCAGCGCTGAGCTCCTACAATGAGCAGTTCTTC. This sequence encodes CSAEGAALSSYNEQFF.

The V and J genes are TRBV30 and TRBJ1-5, with 12 bases that match TRBD1. The CDR3 has 20 residues. V gave up 1 base and J gave up 3 bases; unmatched junction bases: 16. Germline V lookup: CDR1 GTSNPN, CDR2 SVGIG (reference sequence). This CDR3 is CAWSALRDRGHLGSNQPQHF. CDR3 DNA: TGTGCCTGGAGTGCCCTCAGGGACAGGGGGCATTTGGGATCCAATCAGCCCCAGCATTTT.

In its sample, this clonotype was seen a few times. The chain joins TRBV6-1 to TRBJ1-4; tentatively, D is TRBD1 (6 bases). Germline loops: CDR1 MNHNS, CDR2 SASEGT. The CDR3 covers 15 residues. V was shortened by 4 bases and J by 3 bases, with 12 bases between the two germline ends. In DNA form, the CDR3 reads TGTGCCAGCAGTGGAAACAGGGTGGCTAATGAAAAACTGTTTTTT. Amino acid sequence: CASSGNRVANEKLFF.

The genes are TRBV5-4 and TRBJ2-1; 10 bases are a match to TRBD1. Germline loops: CDR1 SGHNT, CDR2 YYREEE (reference sequence). The CDR3 contains 13 residues. J lost 10 bases, V lost 4 bases, and 5 bases had no gene match. In DNA form, the CDR3 reads TGTGCCAGCAGCGGGACAGGGGTTCGGGAGCAGTTCTTC. It codes for CASSGTGVREQFF.

This clonotype was detected ten times or more. The rearrangement links TRBV7-3 to TRBJ2-1; D not resolved. The CDR3 runs to 13 residues. Trimming cost V 2 bases and J 4 bases, with 6 bases left between them. CDR1 and CDR2 (germline): SGHTA, FQGTGA. CDR3 bases: TGTGCCAGCAGCTTAGTACCTTACAATGAGCAGTTCTTC. This gives the protein CASSLVPYNEQFF.

This clonotype has a handful of counts. This chain joins TRBV29-1 and TRBJ2-1; the D gene is possibly TRBD2 (5 bases). The CDR3 is 13 residues long. Germline lookup yields CDR1 SQVTM and CDR2 ANQGSEA. The V end lost 5 bases, the J end lost 4 bases, and 12 bases lay between the germline ends. CDR3 in amino acids: CSVRERRYNEQFF. CDR3 nucleotides: TGCAGCGTTCGAGAGCGGAGGTACAATGAGCAGTTCTTC.

V gene TRBV29-1 combines with J gene TRBJ2-5; D perhaps matches TRBD2 (5 bases). CDR1 and CDR2 from the germline V gene are SQVTM and ANQGSEA. Trimming shortened V by 8 bases and J by 5 bases, and 18 bases separated the two germline ends. The CDR3 totals 13 residues. Here the CDR3 DNA reads TGCAGCTCCGATTCGTCCCGGAGGGAGACCCAGTACTTC. This translates into CSSDSSRRETQYF.

This clonotype was detected ten times or more. V gene TRBV29-1 combines with J gene TRBJ2-1; D remains ambiguous. The V and J ends lost 8 bases and 0 bases respectively, with 14 bases between them. Germline loops: CDR1 SQVTM, CDR2 ANQGSEA. The CDR3 covers 14 residues. The CDR3 nucleotides read TGCAGCTCTAGAAAACGGAGCTCCTACAATGAGCAGTTCTTC. Encoded protein: CSSRKRSSYNEQFF.

V usage is TRBV11-3 and J usage is TRBJ2-3; 10 positions match TRBD2. The length of the CDR3 is 16 residues. Per the germline V gene, CDR1 is SGHNT and CDR2 is YENEEA. Trimming removed 5 bases from V and 0 bases from J; junction bases left unmatched: 5. The CDR3 DNA sequence: TGTGCCAGCAGCAAGGGGACTAGCGCCAGCACAGATACGCAGTATTTT. It translates to CASSKGTSASTDTQYF. The full variable domain, its missing parts supplied by reference TRBV11-3 and TRBJ2-3, is EAGVVQSPRYKIIEKKQPVAFWCNPISGHNTLYWYLQNLGQGPELLIRYENEEAVDDSQLPKDRFSAERLKGVDSTLKIQPAELGDSAVYLCASSKGTSASTDTQYFGPGTRLTVL.

The chain has TRBV6-4 and TRBJ2-7; either TRBD1 or TRBD2 may fit D (5 bases each). The CDR3 consists of 14 residues. Germline-derived CDR1 and CDR2 are MRHNA and SNTAGT. V dropped 6 bases and J dropped 3 bases, with 15 bases sitting between them. The CDR3 sequence: CASSEEGESYEQYF. The CDR3, as DNA: TGTGCCAGCAGCGAGGAAGGGGAGAGCTACGAGCAGTACTTC.

This clonotype was found many times. The CDR3: CASSHAARGFGEKLFF. The CDR3 DNA is TGTGCCAGCAGCCATGCCGCCAGGGGGTTTGGTGAAAAACTGTTTTTT. The chain recombines TRBV14 with TRBJ1-4, with 7 bases identical to TRBD1. Germline lookup yields CDR1 SGHDN and CDR2 FVKESK. The CDR3 sequence is 16 residues long. Germline trimming cut 3 bases from V and 7 bases from J; bases unmatched to any gene: 11. Drawing the rest from reference TRBV14 and TRBJ1-4, the complete variable domain is EAGVTQFPSHSVIEKGQTVTLRCDPISGHDNLYWYRRVMGKEIKFLLHFVKESKQDESGMPNNRFLAERTGGTYSTLKVQPAELEDSGVYFCASSHAARGFGEKLFFGSGTQLSVL.

This clonotype occurred a few times. The CDR3 DNA sequence: TGCGCCAGCGGACTAGCGGGGTTTTACAATGAGCAGTTCTTC. This gives the protein CASGLAGFYNEQFF. V gene TRBV5-1 combines with J gene TRBJ2-1, with TRBD2 matching 12 bases. CDR1 is SGHRS, CDR2 YFSETQ, per germline. Germline trimming cut 7 bases from V and 4 bases from J; bases unmatched to any gene: 3. The CDR3 runs 14 residues.

The sample holds many counts of this clonotype. CDR3 nucleotide sequence: TGTGCCAGCAGCCCCCGGCGGGGGACTAGCGGGGGCGAGAGCTCCTACAATGAGCAGTTCTTC. Encoded protein: CASSPRRGTSGGESSYNEQFF. The gene calls are TRBV3-1 and TRBJ2-1, with 14 bases fitting TRBD2. The CDR3 is 21 residues long. After removal of 4 bases from V and 0 bases from J, the junction contained 14 bases not matched to a gene. Germline V gene data show CDR1 as LGHDT and CDR2 as YNNKEL (reference sequence).

This chain connects TRBV2 to TRBJ1-2; D possibly corresponds to TRBD1 (6 bases). V was shortened by 3 bases and J by 4 bases, with 9 bases between the two germline ends. The germline gives CDR1 SNHLY, CDR2 FYNNEI. CDR3 length: 13 amino acids. This chain's CDR3 is CASSEAGAYGYTF. Here the CDR3 DNA reads TGTGCCAGCAGTGAGGCAGGGGCCTATGGCTACACCTTC.

In this sample, this clonotype turned up a few times. The V and J genes are TRBV3-1 and TRBJ2-4; no reliable D call. The V end lost 0 bases, the J end lost 7 bases, and 10 bases lay between the germline ends. Germline V gives CDR1 LGHDT, CDR2 YNNKEL (reference sequence). The CDR3 loop spans 14 amino acids. CDR3 loop: CASSQELHTNIQYF. CDR3 coding DNA: TGTGCCAGCAGCCAAGAGCTGCATACGAACATTCAGTACTTC.

The chain combines TRBV3-1 with TRBJ1-2; no firm D call. Germline loops: CDR1 LGHDT, CDR2 YNNKEL (reference sequence). With 4 bases removed from V and 5 bases from J, the gap between germline ends came to 23 bases. CDR3 length: 17 residues. CDR3 protein: CASSLRSLPQRGYGYTF. CDR3 DNA: TGTGCCAGCAGCCTACGGTCGCTACCTCAGAGAGGGTATGGCTACACCTTC.

This clonotype was seen a handful of times. J is TRBJ2-2 and V is TRBV12-2; the table gives TRBD1 as D, unverified against the DNA. TRBV12-2 is noted as a pseudogene. The CDR3 has 16 amino acids. The CDR3, as DNA: TGTGCAAGTCGCCTCGACAGAATCGCGAACACCGGGGAGCTGTTTTTT. It encodes CASRLDRIANTGELFF.

This clonotype appeared a few times. V gene TRBV28 combines with J gene TRBJ1-2, with D tentatively TRBD1 (5 bases). CDR1 and CDR2 (germline): MDHEN, SYDVKM. The ends were cut back, 2 bases at V and 6 bases at J, with 13 bases in the middle. The CDR3 loop spans 14 amino acids. CDR3 in amino acids: CASSLLLGGDGYTF. Written as DNA, the CDR3 is TGTGCCAGCAGTTTACTATTAGGAGGGGATGGCTACACCTTC.

As concerns this clonotype: At one end, the junction sequence differs from germline, possibly due to a read error. The chain links TRBV4-1 to TRBJ2-3; D is ambiguous. This CDR3 region has 11 residues. Germline CDR1 reads MGHRA; CDR2 reads YSYEKL. The CDR3 loop reads CASSQSPVFHF. CDR3 in DNA: TGCGCCAGCAGCCAATCACCCGTATTCCATTTT.

In this sample, this clonotype turned up many times. The chain recombines TRBV3-1 with TRBJ2-7, with 12 bases that match TRBD1. Trimming cost V 4 bases and J 5 bases; bases outside gene matches: 6. The CDR3 totals 15 residues. Germline CDR1 LGHDT, CDR2 YNNKEL (reference sequence). CDR3 amino acids: CASSPLGQGAHEQYF. In nucleotides, the CDR3 is TGTGCCAGCAGCCCATTGGGACAGGGGGCCCACGAGCAGTACTTC.

This chain links TRBV15 with TRBJ2-1, with D perhaps matching TRBD2 (6 bases). The CDR3 length is 17 residues. The germline gives CDR1 LNHNV, CDR2 YYDKDF (reference sequence). Trimming cost V 0 bases and J 8 bases, with 20 bases left between them. CDR3 bases: TGTGCCACCAGCAGAGAAGGGCGGGGAGCCCTATTGGATGAGCAGTTCTTC. It translates to CATSREGRGALLDEQFF.